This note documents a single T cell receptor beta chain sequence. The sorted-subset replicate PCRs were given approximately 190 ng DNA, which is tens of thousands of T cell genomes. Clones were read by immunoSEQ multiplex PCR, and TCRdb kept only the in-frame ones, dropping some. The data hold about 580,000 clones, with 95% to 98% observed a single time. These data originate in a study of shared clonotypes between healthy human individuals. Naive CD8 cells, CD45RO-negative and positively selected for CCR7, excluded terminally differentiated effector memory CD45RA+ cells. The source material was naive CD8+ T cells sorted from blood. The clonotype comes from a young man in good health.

CDR3 bases: TGTGCCAGCAGTGAAGATAGCTGGGAGCAGTTCTTC. As protein: CASSEDSWEQFF. The chain is built from TRBV2 and TRBJ2-1; unclear D gene. Germline values: CDR1 SNHLY, CDR2 FYNNEI. Trimming cost V 1 base and J 10 bases, with 8 bases left between them. The length of the CDR3 is 12 residues.